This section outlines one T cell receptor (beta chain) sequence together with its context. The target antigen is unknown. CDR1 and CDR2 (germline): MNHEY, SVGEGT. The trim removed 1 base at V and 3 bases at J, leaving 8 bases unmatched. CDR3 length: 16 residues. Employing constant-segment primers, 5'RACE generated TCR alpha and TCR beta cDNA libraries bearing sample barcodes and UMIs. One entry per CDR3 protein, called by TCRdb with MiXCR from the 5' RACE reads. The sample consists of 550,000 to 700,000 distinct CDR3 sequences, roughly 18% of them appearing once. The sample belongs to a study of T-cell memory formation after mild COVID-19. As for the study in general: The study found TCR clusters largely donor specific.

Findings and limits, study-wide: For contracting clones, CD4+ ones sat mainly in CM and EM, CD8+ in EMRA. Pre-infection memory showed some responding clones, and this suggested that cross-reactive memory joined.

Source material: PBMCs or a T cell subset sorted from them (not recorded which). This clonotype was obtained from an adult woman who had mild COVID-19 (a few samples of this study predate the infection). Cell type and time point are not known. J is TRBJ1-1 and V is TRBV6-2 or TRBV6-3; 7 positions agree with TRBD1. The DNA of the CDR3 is TGTGCCAGCAGTTACTGGTACGACAGGGCGGACACTGAAGCTTTCTTT. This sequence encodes CASSYWYDRADTEAFF.